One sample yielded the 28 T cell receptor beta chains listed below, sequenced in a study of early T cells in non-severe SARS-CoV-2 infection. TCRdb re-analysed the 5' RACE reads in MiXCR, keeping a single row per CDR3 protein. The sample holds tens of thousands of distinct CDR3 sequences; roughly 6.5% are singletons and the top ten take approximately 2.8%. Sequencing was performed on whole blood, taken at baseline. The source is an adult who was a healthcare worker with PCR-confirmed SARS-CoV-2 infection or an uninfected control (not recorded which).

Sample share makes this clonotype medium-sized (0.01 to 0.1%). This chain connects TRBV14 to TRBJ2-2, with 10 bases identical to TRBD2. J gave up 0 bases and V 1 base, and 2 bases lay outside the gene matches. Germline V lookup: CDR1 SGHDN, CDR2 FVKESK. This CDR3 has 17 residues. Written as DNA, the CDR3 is TGTGCCAGCAGCCAAGGGCTAGCGGGGGCGAACACCGGGGAGCTGTTTTTT. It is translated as CASSQGLAGANTGELFF.

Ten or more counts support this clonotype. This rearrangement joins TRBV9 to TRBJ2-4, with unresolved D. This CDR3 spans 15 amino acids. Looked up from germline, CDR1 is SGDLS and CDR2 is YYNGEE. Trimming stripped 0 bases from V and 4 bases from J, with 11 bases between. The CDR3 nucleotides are TGTGCCAGCAGCGTAGACCTCAATTTAAAAAACATTCAGTACTTC. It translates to CASSVDLNLKNIQYF.

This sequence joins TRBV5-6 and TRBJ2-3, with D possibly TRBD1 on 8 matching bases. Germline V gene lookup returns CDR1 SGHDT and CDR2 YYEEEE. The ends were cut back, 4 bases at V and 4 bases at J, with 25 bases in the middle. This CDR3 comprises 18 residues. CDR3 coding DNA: TGTGCCAGCAGCCCCGCCGGGGGGACAGGCCTGGGGGCAGATACGCAGTATTTT. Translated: CASSPAGGTGLGADTQYF.

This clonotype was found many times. The CDR3 region is CASRDRDRGLGANVLTF. CDR3 nucleotide sequence: TGTGCCAGCAGAGACCGGGACAGGGGGCTTGGGGCCAACGTCCTGACTTTC. The chain recombines TRBV6-5 with TRBJ2-6, with 12 bases that match TRBD1. The V gene end was trimmed by 6 bases and the J gene end by 3 bases; junction bases not matched to a gene: 6. This CDR3 has 17 residues. From germline, CDR1 is MNHEY and CDR2 SVGAGI.

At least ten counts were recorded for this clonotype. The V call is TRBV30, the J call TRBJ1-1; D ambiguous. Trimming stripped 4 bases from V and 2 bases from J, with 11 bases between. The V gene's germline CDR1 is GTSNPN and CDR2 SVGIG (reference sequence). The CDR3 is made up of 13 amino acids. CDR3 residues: CAWKRVRNTEAFF. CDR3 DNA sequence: TGTGCCTGGAAAAGGGTTAGAAACACTGAAGCTTTCTTT.

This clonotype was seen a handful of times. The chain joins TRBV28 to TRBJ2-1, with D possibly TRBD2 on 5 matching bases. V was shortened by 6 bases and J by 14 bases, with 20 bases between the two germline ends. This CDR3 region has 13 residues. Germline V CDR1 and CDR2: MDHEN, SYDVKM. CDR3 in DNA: TGTGCCAGCAGCCCCCTCGAAGGAGGACGTGAGTTCTTC. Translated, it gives CASSPLEGGREFF.

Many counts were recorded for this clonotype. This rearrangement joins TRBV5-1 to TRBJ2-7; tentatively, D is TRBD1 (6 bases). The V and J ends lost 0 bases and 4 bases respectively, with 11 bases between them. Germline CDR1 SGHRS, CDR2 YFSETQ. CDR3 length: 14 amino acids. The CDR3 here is CASSLGTEGYEQYF. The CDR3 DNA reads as TGCGCCAGCAGCTTGGGGACAGAGGGTTACGAGCAGTACTTC.

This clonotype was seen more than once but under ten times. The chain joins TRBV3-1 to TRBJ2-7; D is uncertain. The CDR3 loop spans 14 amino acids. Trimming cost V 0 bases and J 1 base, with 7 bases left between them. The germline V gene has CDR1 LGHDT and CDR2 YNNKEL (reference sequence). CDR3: CASSQDRSSYEQYF. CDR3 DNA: TGTGCCAGCAGCCAAGACAGGAGTTCCTACGAGCAGTACTTC.

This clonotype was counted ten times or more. CDR3 in DNA: TGTGCCAGCAGTCGGGACGGGCCGCCTCTGAACATTCAGTACTTC. Translated: CASSRDGPPLNIQYF. The chain employs TRBV6-5 and TRBJ2-4; D is tentatively TRBD1 or TRBD2 (5 bases each). Germline CDR1 MNHEY, CDR2 SVGAGI. The V end was cut by 5 bases, the J end by 7 bases, with 18 bases between. This CDR3 contains 15 residues.

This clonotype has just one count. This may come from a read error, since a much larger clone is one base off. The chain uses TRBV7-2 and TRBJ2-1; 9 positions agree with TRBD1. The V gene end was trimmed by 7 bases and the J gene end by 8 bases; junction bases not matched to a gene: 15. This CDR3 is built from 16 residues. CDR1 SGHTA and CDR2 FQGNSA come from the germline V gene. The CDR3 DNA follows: TGTGCCAGCAACCCAAGGGACAGGGTGAAGTTCCATGAGCAGTTCTTC. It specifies CASNPRDRVKFHEQFF.

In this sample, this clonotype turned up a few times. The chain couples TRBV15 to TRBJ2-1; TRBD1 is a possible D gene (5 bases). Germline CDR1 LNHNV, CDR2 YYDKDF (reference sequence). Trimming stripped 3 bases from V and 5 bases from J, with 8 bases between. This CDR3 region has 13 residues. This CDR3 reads CATSSRQNNEQFF. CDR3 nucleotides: TGTGCCACCAGCAGCCGACAGAACAATGAGCAGTTCTTC.

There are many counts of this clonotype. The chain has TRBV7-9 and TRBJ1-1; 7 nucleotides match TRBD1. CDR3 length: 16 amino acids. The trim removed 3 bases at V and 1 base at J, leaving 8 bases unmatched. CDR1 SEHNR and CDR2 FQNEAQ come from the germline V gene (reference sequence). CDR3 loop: CASSLAGGGRNTEAFF. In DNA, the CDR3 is TGTGCCAGCAGCTTGGCAGGGGGAGGGCGGAACACTGAAGCTTTCTTT.

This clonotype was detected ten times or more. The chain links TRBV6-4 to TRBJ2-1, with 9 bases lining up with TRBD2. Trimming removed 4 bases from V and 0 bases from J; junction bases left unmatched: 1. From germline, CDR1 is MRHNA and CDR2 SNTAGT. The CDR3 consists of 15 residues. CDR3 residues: CASSVSGGSYNEQFF. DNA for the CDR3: TGTGCCAGCAGTGTTAGCGGGGGCTCCTACAATGAGCAGTTCTTC.

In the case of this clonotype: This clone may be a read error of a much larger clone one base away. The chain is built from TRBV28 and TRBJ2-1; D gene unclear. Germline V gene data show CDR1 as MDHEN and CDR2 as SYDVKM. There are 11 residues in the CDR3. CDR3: CTSSLGSEQFF. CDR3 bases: TGTACCAGCAGTTTAGGGTCTGAGCAGTTCTTC.

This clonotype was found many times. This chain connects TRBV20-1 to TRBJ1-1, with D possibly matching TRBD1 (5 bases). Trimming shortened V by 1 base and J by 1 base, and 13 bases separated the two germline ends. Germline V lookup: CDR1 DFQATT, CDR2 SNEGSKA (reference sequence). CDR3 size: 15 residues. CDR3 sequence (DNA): TGCAGTGCTAGAGTAGAAGGGGCGCGGAACACTGAAGCTTTCTTT. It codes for CSARVEGARNTEAFF.

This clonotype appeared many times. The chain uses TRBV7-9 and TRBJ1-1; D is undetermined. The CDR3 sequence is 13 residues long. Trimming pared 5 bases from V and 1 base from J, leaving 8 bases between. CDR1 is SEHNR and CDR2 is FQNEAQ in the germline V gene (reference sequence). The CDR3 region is CASSPLRNTEAFF. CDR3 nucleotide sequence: TGTGCCAGCAGCCCCCTACGGAACACTGAAGCTTTCTTT.

The CDR3 DNA reads TGTGCCAGCAGCTTCGATCAGGGGGCCGGTGGCTACACCTTC. It is translated as CASSFDQGAGGYTF. The chain is built from TRBV7-9 and TRBJ1-2, with 8 bases that match TRBD1. V lost 3 bases, J lost 7 bases, and 7 bases stayed unmatched. The length of the CDR3 is 14 residues. Germline V lookup: CDR1 SEHNR, CDR2 FQNEAQ (reference sequence).

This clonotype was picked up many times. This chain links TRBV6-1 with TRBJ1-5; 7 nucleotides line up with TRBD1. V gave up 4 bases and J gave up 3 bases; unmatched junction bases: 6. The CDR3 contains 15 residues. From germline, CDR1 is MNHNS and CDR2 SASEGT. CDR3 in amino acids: CASSGTGVFNQPQHF. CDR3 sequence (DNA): TGTGCCAGCAGTGGAACAGGGGTTTTCAATCAGCCCCAGCATTTT.

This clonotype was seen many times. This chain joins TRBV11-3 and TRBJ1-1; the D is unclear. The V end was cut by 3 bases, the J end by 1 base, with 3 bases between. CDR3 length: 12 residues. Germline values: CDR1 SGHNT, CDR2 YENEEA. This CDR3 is CASSFGNTEAFF. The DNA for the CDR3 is TGTGCCAGCAGCTTTGGGAACACTGAAGCTTTCTTT.

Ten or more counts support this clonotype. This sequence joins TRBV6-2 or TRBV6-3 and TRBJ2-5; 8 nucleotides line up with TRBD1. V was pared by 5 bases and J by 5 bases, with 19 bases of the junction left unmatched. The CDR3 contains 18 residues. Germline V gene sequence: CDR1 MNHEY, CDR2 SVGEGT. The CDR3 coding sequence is TGTGCCAGCAGTCAAGGCAGGGGGCTTCACCGGGGCGGGGAGACCCAGTACTTC. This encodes CASSQGRGLHRGGETQYF.

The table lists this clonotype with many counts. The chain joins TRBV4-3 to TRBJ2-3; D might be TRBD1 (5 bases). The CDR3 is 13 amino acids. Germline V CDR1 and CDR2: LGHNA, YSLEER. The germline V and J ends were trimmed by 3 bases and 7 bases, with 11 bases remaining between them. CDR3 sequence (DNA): TGCGCCAGCAGCCAGGGGCAAGCGAATACGCAGTATTTT. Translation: CASSQGQANTQYF.

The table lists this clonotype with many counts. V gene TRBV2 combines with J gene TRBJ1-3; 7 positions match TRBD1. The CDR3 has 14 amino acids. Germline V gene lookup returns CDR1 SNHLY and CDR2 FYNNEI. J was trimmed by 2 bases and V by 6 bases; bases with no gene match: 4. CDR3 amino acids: CASRTQGAGNTIYF. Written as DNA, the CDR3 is TGTGCCAGCAGAACCCAGGGGGCTGGAAACACCATATATTTT.

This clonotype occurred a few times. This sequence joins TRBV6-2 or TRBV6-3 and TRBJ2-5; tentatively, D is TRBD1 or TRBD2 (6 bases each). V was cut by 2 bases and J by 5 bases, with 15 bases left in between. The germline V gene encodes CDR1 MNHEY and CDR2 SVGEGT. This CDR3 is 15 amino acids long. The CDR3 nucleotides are TGTGCCAGCAGTTACACTCGGGGGCAGTTGGAGACCCAGTACTTC. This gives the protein CASSYTRGQLETQYF.

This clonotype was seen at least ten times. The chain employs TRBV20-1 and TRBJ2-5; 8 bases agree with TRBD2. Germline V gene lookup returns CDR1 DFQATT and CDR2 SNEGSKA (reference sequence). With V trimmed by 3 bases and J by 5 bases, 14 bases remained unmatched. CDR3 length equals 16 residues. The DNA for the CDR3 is TGCAGTGCTAGTCCCGGGCGGGGGGCTAGGTGGGAGACCCAGTACTTC. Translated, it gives CSASPGRGARWETQYF.

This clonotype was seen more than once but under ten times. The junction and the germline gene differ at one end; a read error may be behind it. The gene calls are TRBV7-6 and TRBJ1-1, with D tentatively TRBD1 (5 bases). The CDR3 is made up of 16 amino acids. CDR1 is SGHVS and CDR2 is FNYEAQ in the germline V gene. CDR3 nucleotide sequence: TGTGCCAGCAGCTTAGTTGGGCCAGGGAGAAACACTGAAGTTTTCTTT. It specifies CASSLVGPGRNTEVFF.

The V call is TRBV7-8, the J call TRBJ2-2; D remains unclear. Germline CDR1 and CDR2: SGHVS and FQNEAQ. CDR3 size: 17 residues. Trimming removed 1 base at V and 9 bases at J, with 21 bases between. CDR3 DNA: TGTGCCAGCAGCTTAGAGTATCGGGCAGATGTCGGCAGGGAGCTGTTTTTT. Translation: CASSLEYRADVGRELFF.

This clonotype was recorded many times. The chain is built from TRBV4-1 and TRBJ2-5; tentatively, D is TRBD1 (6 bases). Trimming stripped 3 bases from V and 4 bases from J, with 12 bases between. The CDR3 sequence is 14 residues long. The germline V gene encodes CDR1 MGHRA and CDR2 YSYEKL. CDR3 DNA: TGCGCCAGCAGCCAGCGGGCAGGGGTAGAGACCCAGTACTTC. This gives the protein CASSQRAGVETQYF.

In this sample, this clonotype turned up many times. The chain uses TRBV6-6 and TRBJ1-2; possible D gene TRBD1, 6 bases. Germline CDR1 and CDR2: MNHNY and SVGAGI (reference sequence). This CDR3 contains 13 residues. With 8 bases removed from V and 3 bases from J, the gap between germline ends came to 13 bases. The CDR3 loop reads CASSGGSDYGYTF. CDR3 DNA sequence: TGTGCCAGCTCGGGGGGCAGCGACTATGGCTACACCTTC.